This TCR beta chain is drawn from a study of post-analysis software for immune sequencing data. Study-wide background: The study covered relapsing-remitting, secondary progressive and progressive-relapsing courses of multiple sclerosis.

This clonotype was seen a handful of times. Its antigen remains unidentified. Germline V CDR1 and CDR2: WSHSY, SAAADI. V shed 3 bases and J shed 3 bases, with 3 bases lying between them. The CDR3 contains 12 residues. The authors incorporated unique molecular identifiers into the TCR beta cDNA libraries. Once about 0.9 to 11 million T cells were used, roughly 500,000 cDNA molecules resulted. TCRdb re-analysed the PCR reads in MiXCR, keeping a single row per CDR3 protein. The sample gives about 200,000 distinct CDR3 sequences, 29% of which show up once; 3% to 3.5% is in the top ten. Findings of the study overall: Patients showed TRBV5-6, TRBV5-1 and TRBV20-1 among four to six TRBV segments more frequent than in controls. Batch-mates among the samples co-clustered strongly by F measure. People with multiple sclerosis had a significantly lower normalized Chao1 diversity than controls did.

The chain combines TRBV10-2 with TRBJ1-5; no reliable D call. This sequence was found in a girl between 2 and 17 years old with multiple sclerosis. Sequencing was carried out using blood. CDR3 sequence: CASSDTNQPQHF. As DNA, the CDR3 is TGCGCCAGCAGTGACACCAATCAGCCCCAGCATTTT.